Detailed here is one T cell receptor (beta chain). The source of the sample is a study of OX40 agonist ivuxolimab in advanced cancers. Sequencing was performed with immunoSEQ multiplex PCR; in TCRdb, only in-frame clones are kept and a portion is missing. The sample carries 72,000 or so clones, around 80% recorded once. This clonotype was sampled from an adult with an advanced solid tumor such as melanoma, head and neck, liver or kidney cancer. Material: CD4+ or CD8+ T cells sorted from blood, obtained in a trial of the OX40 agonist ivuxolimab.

The CDR3 region has the DNA TGTGCCAGTAGTATTGGACCCGGGGGCTACACCTTC. Residues: CASSIGPGGYTF. The chain combines TRBV19 with TRBJ1-2, with D unclear. Germline values: CDR1 LNHDA, CDR2 SQIVND (reference sequence). The CDR3 is made up of 12 amino acids. Trimming removed 3 bases from V and 8 bases from J, with 10 bases in between.